This T cell receptor beta chain was captured by sequencing in a study of human T cells and chemical hapten exposure. This clonotype has ten or more counts. Its antigen remains unidentified. TCRdb re-called the RACE reads with MiXCR, one entry per CDR3 protein. The sample holds 350,000 to 400,000 distinct CDR3 sequences, about 6.9% seen once. CDR3 size: 14 residues. CDR1 and CDR2 (germline): SEHNR, FQNEAQ (reference sequence). The V gene end was trimmed by 3 bases and the J gene end by 2 bases; junction bases not matched to a gene: 1. Specified time point: patch test 2, 6 weeks after DPC sensitization. This sample's treatment: therapeutic diphenylcyclopropenone sensitization with weekly scalp DPC. Whole-study findings and limits: Unchanged with DPC sensitization were TCRs above 1 in 1000 frequency.

The rearrangement uses TRBV7-9 and TRBJ2-5; the match to TRBD1 covers 9 bases. The specimen was whole blood, collected in connection with sensitization to the hapten diphenylcyclopropenone (DPC). The clonotype comes from a woman aged 18-30 years with alopecia areata. Some clones in this sample may be carry-over from other donors' samples. The CDR3 loop is CASSFGTGQETQYF. As DNA, the CDR3 is TGTGCCAGCAGCTTTGGGACAGGGCAAGAGACCCAGTACTTC.